These T cell receptor beta chains were read from a single sample in a study of OX40 agonist ivuxolimab in advanced cancers. The method was immunoSEQ multiplex PCR; TCRdb's version includes in-frame clones alone and lacks a portion of them. Of some 57,000 clones listed, roughly 90% were seen once; the top ten hold under 5.5%. The starting material was CD4+ or CD8+ T cells sorted from blood, obtained in a trial of the OX40 agonist ivuxolimab. Every receptor here comes from an adult with an advanced solid tumor such as melanoma, head and neck, liver or kidney cancer. CDR3s include the opening cysteine and the closing phenylalanine or tryptophan. The D gene is left open where the match is weak. Some rows have no size entry. The others give once, few or many, or a class for an expanded clone.

NA,TRBD1,TRBV7-8,TRBJ2-5,TGTGCCAGCAGCTCCTCAGACAGGGGACAGACCCAGTACTTC,CASSSSDRGQTQYF
NA,NA,TRBV11-2,TRBJ2-2,TGTGCCAGCAGCTTAGAAAAGCATGGGGAGCTGTTTTTT,CASSLEKHGELFF
NA,TRBD2,TRBV6-1,TRBJ2-5,TGTGCCAGCAGTATACGTCCGGGAGGAACAGAGACCCAGTACTTC,CASSIRPGGTETQYF
NA,TRBD1,TRBV19,TRBJ2-2,TGTGCCAGTAGTGCACGACAGGGAAGCGACACCGGGGAGCTGTTTTTT,CASSARQGSDTGELFF
NA,NA,TRBV6-1,TRBJ2-2,TGTGCCAGCAGGGGTAGCGCTATGAACACCGGGGAGCTGTTTTTT,CASRGSAMNTGELFF
NA,NA,TRBV5-6,TRBJ2-3,TGTGCCAGCAGCCCCGGGTGGGGGTCTGCAGATACGCAGTATTTT,CASSPGWGSADTQYF
NA,NA,TRBV6-9,TRBJ2-7,TGTGCCAGCAGTTACGTAACGGCCAGTTCCTACGAGCAGTACTTC,CASSYVTASSYEQYF
NA,TRBD1,TRBV28,TRBJ1-1,TGTGCCAGCAGTTCCCCCCTACAGGGGGCGTACACTGAAGCTTTCTTT,CASSSPLQGAYTEAFF
few,NA,TRBV4-1,TRBJ1-6,TGCGCCAGCAGCCAAAATATAGGGCGACGGGCTAATTCACCCCTCCACTTT,CASSQNIGRRANSPLHF
NA,NA,TRBV6-1,TRBJ2-5,TGTGCCAGCAGTGTGTCATCAAGGGAGACCCAGTACTTC,CASSVSSRETQYF
NA,NA,TRBV19,TRBJ2-5,TGTGCCAGTAGTATAGGGGGGGAGACCCAGTACTTC,CASSIGGETQYF
NA,NA,TRBV6-6,TRBJ2-1,TGTGCCAGCAGTCTCGGGACTCCCCTTAATGAGCAGTTCTTC,CASSLGTPLNEQFF
NA,NA,TRBV5-1,TRBJ1-1,TGCGCCAGCAGCCCGTCCGGCAGGTTATCCACTGAAGCTTTCTTT,CASSPSGRLSTEAFF
NA,NA,TRBV5-5,TRBJ2-5,TGTGCCAGCAGCTTGGCTACCTCGGAGACCCAGTACTTC,CASSLATSETQYF
NA,TRBD1,TRBV30,TRBJ1-5,TGTGCCTGGAGTCGGGGACAGGGCAATCAGCCCCAGCATTTT,CAWSRGQGNQPQHF
NA,NA,TRBV29-1,TRBJ2-7,TGCAGTGTTGGTTCCAGGGTCCCTATCTACGAGCAGTACTTC,CSVGSRVPIYEQYF
NA,NA,TRBV10-3,TRBJ1-5,TGTGCCATCAGTGAGTCGGACAGTGCCAGTCAGCCCCAGCATTTT,CAISESDSASQPQHF
NA,NA,TRBV6-1,TRBJ1-6,TGTGCCAGCAGTGCGGACAGTGGGAATTCACCCCTCCACTTT,CASSADSGNSPLHF
NA,NA,TRBV29-1,TRBJ2-1,TGCAGCGCCGAGCTACTAGCCAACGAGCAGTTCTTC,CSAELLANEQFF
NA,TRBD1,TRBV7-3,TRBJ2-2,TGTGCCAGCAGCCTGACAGGGGGCGCGGACACCGGGGAGCTGTTTTTT,CASSLTGGADTGELFF
few,TRBD2,TRBV27,TRBJ2-1,TGTGCCAGCAGTAGGGCGGGAGCCCTCAATGAGCAGTTCTTC,CASSRAGALNEQFF
NA,NA,TRBV5-1,TRBJ1-4,TGCGCCAGCAGCGCCGCCGTTGCGGGGCAATCTAATGAAAAACTGTTTTTT,CASSAAVAGQSNEKLFF
NA,NA,TRBV28,TRBJ1-2,TGTGCCAGCAGTTCCGCCGACAGAAACTATGGCTACACCTTC,CASSSADRNYGYTF
NA,NA,TRBV2,TRBJ1-1,TGTGCCAGCAGAGATCTGGGGATCACTGAAGCTTTCTTT,CASRDLGITEAFF
once,TRBD1,TRBV4-2,TRBJ2-1,TGTGCCAGCAGCCAAGGGGACAGCTACAATGAGCAGTTCTTC,CASSQGDSYNEQFF
NA,NA,TRBV5-1,TRBJ2-3,TGCGCCAGCAGCTGGGGCGGGACCCTCACAGATACGCAGTATTTT,CASSWGGTLTDTQYF
NA,NA,TRBV7-3,TRBJ2-3,TGTGCCAGCAGCTTTGGGACAGATACGCAGTATTTT,CASSFGTDTQYF
NA,NA,TRBV19,TRBJ2-5,TGTGCCAGTAGTATGACCCGAGGTGATACTATTACCCGATCTCAAGAGACCCAGTACTTC,CASSMTRGDTITRSQETQYF
NA,TRBD2,TRBV29-1,TRBJ2-3,TGCAGCGTCCTACCCTTGACTAGCGGGAGATCCCCTAGCACAGATACGCAGTATTTT,CSVLPLTSGRSPSTDTQYF
NA,TRBD1,TRBV5-5,TRBJ1-2,TGTGCCAGCAGCCCCCTGGGACAGGGAAACGGCTACACCTTC,CASSPLGQGNGYTF